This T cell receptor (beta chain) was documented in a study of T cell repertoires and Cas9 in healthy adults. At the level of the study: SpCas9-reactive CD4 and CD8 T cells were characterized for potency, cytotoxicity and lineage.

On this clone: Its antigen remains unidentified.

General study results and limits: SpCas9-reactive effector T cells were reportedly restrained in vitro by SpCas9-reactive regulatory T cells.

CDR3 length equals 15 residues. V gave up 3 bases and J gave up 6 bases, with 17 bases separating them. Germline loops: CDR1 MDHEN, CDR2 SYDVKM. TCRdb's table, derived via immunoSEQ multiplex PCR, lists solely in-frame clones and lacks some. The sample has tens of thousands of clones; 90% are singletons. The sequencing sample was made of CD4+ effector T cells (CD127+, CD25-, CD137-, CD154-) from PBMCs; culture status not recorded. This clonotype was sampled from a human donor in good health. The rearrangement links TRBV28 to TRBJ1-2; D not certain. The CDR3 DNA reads TGTGCCAGCAGTTTTGCCCTTGTGGGCAGGAATGGCTACACCTTC. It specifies CASSFALVGRNGYTF.